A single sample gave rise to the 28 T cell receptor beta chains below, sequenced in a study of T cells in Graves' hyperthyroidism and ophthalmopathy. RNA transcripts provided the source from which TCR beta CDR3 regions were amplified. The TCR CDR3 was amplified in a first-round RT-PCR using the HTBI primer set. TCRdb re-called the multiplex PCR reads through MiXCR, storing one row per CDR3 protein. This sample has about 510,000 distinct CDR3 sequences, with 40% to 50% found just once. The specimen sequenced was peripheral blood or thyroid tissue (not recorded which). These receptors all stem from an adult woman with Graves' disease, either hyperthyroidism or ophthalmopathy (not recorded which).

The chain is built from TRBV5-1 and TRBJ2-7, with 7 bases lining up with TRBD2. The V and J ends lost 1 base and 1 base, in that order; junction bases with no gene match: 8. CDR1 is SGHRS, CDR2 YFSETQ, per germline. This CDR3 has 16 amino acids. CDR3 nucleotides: TGCGCCAGCAGCTTGCTGGCGGGAGTCAGTTCCTACGAGCAGTACTTC. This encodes CASSLLAGVSSYEQYF.

The CDR3: CANSRTGLFLVFF. In DNA form, the CDR3 reads TGTGCCAACAGCCGTACAGGGCTCTTCTTGGTTTTCTTT. V is TRBV12-3 or TRBV12-4 and J is TRBJ1-1; the D gene is possibly TRBD1 (6 bases). V dropped 10 bases and J dropped 13 bases, with 25 bases sitting between them. This CDR3 is 13 amino acids long.

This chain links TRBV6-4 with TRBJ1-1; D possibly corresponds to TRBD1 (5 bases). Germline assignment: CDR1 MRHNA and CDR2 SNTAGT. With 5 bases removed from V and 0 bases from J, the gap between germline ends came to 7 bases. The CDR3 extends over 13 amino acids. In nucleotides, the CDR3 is TGTGCCAGCAGTCGACAGCTGAACACTGAAGCTTTCTTT. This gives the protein CASSRQLNTEAFF.

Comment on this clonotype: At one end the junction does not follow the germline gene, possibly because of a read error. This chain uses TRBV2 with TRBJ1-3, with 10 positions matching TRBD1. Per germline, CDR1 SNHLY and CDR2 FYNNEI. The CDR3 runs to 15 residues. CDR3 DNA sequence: TGTGCCACCAGTGATTCAAGACAGGGGGCGAACACCATATATTTT. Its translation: CATSDSRQGANTIYF. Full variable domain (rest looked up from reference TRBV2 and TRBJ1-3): EPEVTQTPSHQVTQMGQEVILRCVPISNHLYFYWYRQILGQKVEFLVSFYNNEISEKSEIFDDQFSVERPDGSNFTLKIRSTKLEDSAMYFCATSDSRQGANTIYFGEGSWLTVV.

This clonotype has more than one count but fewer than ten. The CDR3 loop is CASSFLNRDRGGGYTF. Written as DNA, the CDR3 is TGTGCCAGCAGCTTCCTCAACCGGGACAGGGGCGGTGGCTACACCTTC. This sequence joins TRBV7-2 and TRBJ1-2, with 10 bases fitting TRBD1. The junction had 11 bases not matched to a gene; V was cut back by 3 bases and J by 7 bases. This CDR3 has 16 amino acids. The germline V gene encodes CDR1 SGHTA and CDR2 FQGNSA.

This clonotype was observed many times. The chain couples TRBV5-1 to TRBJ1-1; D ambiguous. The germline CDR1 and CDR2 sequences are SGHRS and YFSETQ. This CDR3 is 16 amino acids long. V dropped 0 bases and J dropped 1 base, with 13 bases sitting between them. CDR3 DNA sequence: TGCGCCAGCAGCTTGGAAGGGTGGGATTCGAACACTGAAGCTTTCTTT. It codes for CASSLEGWDSNTEAFF.

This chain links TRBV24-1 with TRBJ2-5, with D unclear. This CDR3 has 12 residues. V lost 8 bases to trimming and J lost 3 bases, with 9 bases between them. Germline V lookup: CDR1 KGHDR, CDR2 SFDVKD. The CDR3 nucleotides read TGTGCCACCAATCAAAACGAAGAGACCCAGTACTTC. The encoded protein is CATNQNEETQYF.

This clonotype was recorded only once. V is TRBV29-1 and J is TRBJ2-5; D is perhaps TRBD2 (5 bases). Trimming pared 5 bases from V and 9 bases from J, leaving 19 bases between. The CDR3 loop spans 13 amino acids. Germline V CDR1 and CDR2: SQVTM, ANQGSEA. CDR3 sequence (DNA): TGCAGCGTTACTCAGCGACGGGATCAGCCCCAGTACTTC. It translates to CSVTQRRDQPQYF.

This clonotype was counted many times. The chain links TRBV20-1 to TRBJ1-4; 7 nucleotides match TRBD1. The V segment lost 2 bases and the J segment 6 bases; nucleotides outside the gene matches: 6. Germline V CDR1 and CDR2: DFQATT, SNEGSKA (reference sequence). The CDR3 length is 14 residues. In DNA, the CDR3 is TGCAGTGCTAGACGGCAGGGGACAGATGAAAAACTGTTTTTT. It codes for CSARRQGTDEKLFF.

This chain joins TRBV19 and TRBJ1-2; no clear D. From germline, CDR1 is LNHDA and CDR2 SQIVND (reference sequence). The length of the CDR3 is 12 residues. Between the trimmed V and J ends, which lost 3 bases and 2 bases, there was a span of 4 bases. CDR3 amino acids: CASSILNYGYTF. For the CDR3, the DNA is TGTGCCAGTAGTATTTTGAACTATGGCTACACCTTC. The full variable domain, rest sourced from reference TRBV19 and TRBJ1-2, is DGGITQSPKYLFRKEGQNVTLSCEQNLNHDAMYWYRQDPGQGLRLIYYSQIVNDFQKGDIAEGYSVSREKKESFPLTVTSAQKNPTAFYLCASSILNYGYTFGSGTRLTVV.

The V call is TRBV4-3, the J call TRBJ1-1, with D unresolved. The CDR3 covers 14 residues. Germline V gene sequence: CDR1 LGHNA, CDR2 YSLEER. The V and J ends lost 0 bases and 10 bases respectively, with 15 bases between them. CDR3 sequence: CASSQDRAGHGAFF. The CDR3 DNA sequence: TGCGCCAGCAGCCAAGATCGAGCAGGTCATGGAGCTTTCTTT.

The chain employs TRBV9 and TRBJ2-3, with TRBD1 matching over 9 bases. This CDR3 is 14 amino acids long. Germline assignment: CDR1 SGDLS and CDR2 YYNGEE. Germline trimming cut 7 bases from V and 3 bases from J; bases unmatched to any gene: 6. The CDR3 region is CASAIGQGTDTQYF. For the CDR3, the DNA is TGTGCCAGCGCCATAGGACAGGGGACAGATACGCAGTATTTT.

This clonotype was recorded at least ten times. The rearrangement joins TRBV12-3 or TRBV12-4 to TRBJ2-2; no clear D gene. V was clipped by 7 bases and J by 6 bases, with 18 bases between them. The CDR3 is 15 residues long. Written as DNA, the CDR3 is TGTGCCAGCACCCATTTTGTCCAGACGTCCGGGGAGCTGTTTTTT. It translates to CASTHFVQTSGELFF.

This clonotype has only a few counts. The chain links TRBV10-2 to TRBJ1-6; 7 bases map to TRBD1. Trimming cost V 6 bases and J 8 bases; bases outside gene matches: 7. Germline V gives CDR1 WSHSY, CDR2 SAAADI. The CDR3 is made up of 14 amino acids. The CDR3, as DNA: TGCGCCAGCAGCGCGGACAGGAGGCATTCACCCCTCCACTTT. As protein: CASSADRRHSPLHF.

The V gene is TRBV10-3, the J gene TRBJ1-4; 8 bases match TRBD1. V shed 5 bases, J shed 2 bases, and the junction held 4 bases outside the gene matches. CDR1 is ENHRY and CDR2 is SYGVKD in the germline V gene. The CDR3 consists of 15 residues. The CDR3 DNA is TGTGCCATCAGTTTAACAGGGGGGACTAATGAAAAACTGTTTTTT. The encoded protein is CAISLTGGTNEKLFF.

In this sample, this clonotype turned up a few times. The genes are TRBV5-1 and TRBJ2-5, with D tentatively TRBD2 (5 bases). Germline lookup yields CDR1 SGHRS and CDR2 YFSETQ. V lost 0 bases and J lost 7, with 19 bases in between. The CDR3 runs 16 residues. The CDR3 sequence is CASSLVRDSAIGTQYF. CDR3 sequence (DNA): TGCGCCAGCAGCTTGGTCCGGGATTCTGCTATCGGGACCCAGTACTTC.

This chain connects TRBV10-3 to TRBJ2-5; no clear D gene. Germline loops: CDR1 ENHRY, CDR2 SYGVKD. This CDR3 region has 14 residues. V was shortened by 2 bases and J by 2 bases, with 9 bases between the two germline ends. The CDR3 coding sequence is TGTGCCATCAGTGAGAGGGCTCAGCAAGAGACCCAGTACTTC. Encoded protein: CAISERAQQETQYF.

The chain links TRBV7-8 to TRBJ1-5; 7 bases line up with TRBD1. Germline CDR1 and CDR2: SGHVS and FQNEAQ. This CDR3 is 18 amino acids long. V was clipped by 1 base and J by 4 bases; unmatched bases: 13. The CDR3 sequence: CASSLGPLGQSGNQPQHF. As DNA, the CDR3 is TGTGCCAGCAGCTTAGGTCCATTGGGACAGTCGGGAAATCAGCCCCAGCATTTT.

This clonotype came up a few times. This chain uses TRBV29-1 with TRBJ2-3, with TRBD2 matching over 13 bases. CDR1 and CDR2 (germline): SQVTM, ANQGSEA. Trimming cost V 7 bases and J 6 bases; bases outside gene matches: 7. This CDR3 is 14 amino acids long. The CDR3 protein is CSAGRTSGSDTQYF. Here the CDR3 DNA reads TGCAGCGCTGGAAGGACTAGCGGGAGCGATACGCAGTATTTT.

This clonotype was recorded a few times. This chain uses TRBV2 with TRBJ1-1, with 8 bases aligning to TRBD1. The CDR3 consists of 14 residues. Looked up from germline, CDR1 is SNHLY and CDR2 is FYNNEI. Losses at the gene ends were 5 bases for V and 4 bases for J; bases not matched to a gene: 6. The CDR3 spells CASSLKTGVTEAFF. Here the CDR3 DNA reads TGTGCCAGCAGTCTTAAGACAGGGGTCACTGAAGCTTTCTTT.

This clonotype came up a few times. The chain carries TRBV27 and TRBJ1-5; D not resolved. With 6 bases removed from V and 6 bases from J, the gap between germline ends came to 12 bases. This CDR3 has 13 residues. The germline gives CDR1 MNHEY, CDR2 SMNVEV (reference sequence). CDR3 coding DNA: TGTGCCAGCAGCTCCTCCTTAGTTCAGCCCCAGCATTTT. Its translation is CASSSSLVQPQHF.

CDR3 DNA sequence: TGTGCCAGCAGCCCGACCGGAGGAACCTACGAGCATTTT. Amino acids: CASSPTGGTYEHF. This chain uses TRBV7-9 with TRBJ1-5, with D uncertain. Trimming cost V 5 bases and J 14 bases, with 19 bases left between them. CDR1 is SEHNR and CDR2 is FQNEAQ in the germline V gene (reference sequence). The CDR3 is made up of 13 amino acids.

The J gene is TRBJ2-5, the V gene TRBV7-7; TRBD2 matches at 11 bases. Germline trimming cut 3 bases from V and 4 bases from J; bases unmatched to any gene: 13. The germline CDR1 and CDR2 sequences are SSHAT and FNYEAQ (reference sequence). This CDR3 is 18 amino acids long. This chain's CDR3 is CASSFGLAGGPLSETQYF. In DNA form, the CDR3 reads TGTGCCAGCAGCTTCGGGCTAGCGGGAGGCCCGCTTTCAGAGACCCAGTACTTC.

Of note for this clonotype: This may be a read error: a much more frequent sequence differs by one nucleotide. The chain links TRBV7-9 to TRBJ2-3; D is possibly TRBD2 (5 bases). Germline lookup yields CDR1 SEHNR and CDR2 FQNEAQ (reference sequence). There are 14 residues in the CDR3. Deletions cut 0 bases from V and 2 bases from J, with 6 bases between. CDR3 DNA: TGTGCCAGCAGCTTAGCCGGGAACACAGATACGCAGTATTTT. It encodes CASSLAGNTDTQYF.

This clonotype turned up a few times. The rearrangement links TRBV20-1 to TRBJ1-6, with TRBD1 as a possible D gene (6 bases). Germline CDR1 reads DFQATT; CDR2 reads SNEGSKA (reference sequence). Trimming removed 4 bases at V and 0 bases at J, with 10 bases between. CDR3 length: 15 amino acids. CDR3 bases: TGCAGTGCTACAGAGGGGGACTCCTATAATTCACCCCTCCACTTT. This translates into CSATEGDSYNSPLHF.

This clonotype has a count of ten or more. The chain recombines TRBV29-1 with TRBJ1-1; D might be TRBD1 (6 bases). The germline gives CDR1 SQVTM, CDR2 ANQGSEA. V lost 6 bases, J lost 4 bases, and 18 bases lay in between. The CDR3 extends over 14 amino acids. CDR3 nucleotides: TGCAGCGTGGCTTTTGGGACACCCGGCACTGAAGCTTTCTTT. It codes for CSVAFGTPGTEAFF.

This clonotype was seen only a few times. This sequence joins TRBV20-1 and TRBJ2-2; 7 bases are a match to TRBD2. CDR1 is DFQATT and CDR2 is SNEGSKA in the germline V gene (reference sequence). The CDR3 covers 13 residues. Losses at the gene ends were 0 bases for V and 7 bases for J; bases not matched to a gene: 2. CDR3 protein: CSARDGGDGELFF. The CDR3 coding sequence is TGCAGTGCTAGAGATGGGGGGGACGGGGAGCTGTTTTTT.

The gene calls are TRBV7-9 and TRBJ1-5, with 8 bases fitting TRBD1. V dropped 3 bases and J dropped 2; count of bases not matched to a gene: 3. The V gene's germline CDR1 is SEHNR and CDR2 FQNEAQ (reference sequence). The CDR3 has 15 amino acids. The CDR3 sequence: CASSLTGERNQPQHF. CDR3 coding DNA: TGTGCCAGCAGCTTGACAGGGGAGCGCAATCAGCCCCAGCATTTT.